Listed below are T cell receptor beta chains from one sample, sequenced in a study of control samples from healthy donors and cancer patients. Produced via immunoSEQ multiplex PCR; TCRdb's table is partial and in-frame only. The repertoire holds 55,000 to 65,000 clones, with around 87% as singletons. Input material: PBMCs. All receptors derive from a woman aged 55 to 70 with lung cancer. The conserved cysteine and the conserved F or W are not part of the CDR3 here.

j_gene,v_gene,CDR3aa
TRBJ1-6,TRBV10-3,AISERLPGNSPLH
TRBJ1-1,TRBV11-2,ASSPGTRYTEAF
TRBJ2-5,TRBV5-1,ASSEGTGGVETQY
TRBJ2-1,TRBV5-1,ASSSEGLVNEQF
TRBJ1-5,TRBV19,ASSAGSNQPQH
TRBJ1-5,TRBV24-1,ATSDAGLYSNQPQH
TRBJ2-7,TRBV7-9,ASSYGQANEQY
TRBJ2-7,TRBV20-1,SASGLAGTYEQY
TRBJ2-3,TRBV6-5,ASSPADTQY
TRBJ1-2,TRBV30,AWSQGYYGYT
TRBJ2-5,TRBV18,ASSTSGDQETQY
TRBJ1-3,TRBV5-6,ASRWGQGGNTIY
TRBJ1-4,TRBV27,ASSDRLGPVTGKLF
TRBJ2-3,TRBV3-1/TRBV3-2,ASRPTLGLAGESDTQY
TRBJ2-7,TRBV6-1,ASSENGAGGDYEQY
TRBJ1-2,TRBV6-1,ASSESPQGADGYT
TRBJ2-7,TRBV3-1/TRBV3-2,ASSPGQGDKQY
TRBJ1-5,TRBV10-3,AISGGLAQPQH
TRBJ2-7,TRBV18,ASSPPQGTYEQY
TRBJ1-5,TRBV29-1,SVASGTGDQPQH
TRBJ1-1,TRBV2,ASSEEGGWNTEAF
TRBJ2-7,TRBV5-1,ASSLSPYVGEQY
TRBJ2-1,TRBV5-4,ASSFRQGSYNEQF
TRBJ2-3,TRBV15,ATSRDGSGADTQY
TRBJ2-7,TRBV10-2,ASSAYRENEQY
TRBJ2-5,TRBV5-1,ASSLGTSGQETQY
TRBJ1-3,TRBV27,ASSLTDSGNTIY
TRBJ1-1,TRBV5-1,ASSPAGIRETEAF
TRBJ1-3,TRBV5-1,ASSLSGPNSGNTIY
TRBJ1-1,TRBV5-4,ASSRGTGLNTEAF
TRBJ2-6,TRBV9,ASSVGNSGANVLT
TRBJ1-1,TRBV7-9,ASSSVYGTGRTEAF
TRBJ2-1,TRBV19,ASFQGHEQF
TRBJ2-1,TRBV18,ASSLTGGFNEQF
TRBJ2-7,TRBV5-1,ASSLSGPPDEQY
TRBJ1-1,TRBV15,ATSRDQGPTEAF
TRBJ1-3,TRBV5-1,ASSLSSRGFGNTIY
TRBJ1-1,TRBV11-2,ASSRGQVNTEAF
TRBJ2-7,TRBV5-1,ASSGSVAGISYEQY
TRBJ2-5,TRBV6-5,ASSYSNRGTETQY
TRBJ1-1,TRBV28,ASLGGYGSGSTEAF
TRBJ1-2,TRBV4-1,ASSQSSSGLPSANYGYT
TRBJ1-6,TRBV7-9,ASSFFQGEPLH
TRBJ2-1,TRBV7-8,ASSLMLVSYNEQF
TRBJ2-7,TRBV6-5,ASSYKAGNEQY
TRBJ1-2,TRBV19,ASSMEIYGYT
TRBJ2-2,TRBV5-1,ASSIVGTSVIANTGELF
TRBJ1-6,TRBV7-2,ASSSSRDRNSPLH
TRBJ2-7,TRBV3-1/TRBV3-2,ASSLRYEQY
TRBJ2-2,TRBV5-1,ASNLGGVRTGELF
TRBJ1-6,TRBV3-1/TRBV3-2,ASSTDSSYNSPLH
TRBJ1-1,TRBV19,ASSTIFNTEAF
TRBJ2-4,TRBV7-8,ASSNGTGSLAIQY
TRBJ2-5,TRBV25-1,ASSEPDSRETQY
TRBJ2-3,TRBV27,ASTEEGDTQY
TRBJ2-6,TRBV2,ASRGLGGQNANVLT
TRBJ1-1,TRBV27,ASRRPGGSPEAF
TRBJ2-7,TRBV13,ASSLGASYYEQY
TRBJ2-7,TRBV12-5,ASGPPVGTYEQY
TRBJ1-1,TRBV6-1,ASSENTVTEAF